This record concerns one T cell receptor (beta chain) sequence. The data were obtained in a study of blood T cell repertoires in COVID-19. This CDR3 comprises 14 residues. V was clipped by 5 bases and J by 0 bases, with 9 bases between them. Germline V gives CDR1 SNHLY, CDR2 FYNNEI. Data came from immunoSEQ multiplex PCR; TCRdb stores just in-frame clones and leaves some out. The sample holds approximately 240,000 clones, 75% to 90% seen once. The sample consisted of PBMCs or T cells enriched from blood (not recorded which). The source is a woman aged 25-40 years with acute COVID-19. This chain uses TRBV2 with TRBJ2-3; a weak D match, TRBD1 (5 bases). CDR3 sequence: CASSTGASTDTQYF. The CDR3 bases are TGTGCCAGCAGTACAGGAGCTAGCACAGATACGCAGTATTTT.